This TCR beta chain was captured in a study of cytomegalovirus exposure and HLA in healthy donors. About the research overall: Researchers found that roughly 81% of 300 to 450 genotyped donors fell within the Caucasian-associated ancestry cluster. Study conclusions and caveats: Cytomegalovirus status, reportedly, was diagnosed with high specificity and sensitivity by the classifier.

A word on this clone: What it binds is not known. The same CDR3 can be traced to other DNA sequences in this sample.

Looked up from germline, CDR1 is MDHEN and CDR2 is SYDVKM. CDR3 size: 11 residues. V gave up 6 bases and J gave up 4 bases, with 7 bases separating them. A multiplex PCR was run with 60 Vbeta primers and 13 Jbeta primers. Clones were sequenced by immunoSEQ multiplex PCR, and TCRdb holds only the in-frame ones, with some missing. The sample includes under 150,000 clones, 78% seen only once; the top ten take 5% to 7.5%. The rearrangement links TRBV28 to TRBJ2-7, with D perhaps matching TRBD1 (6 bases). The receptor comes from a middle-aged woman in good health and CMV-seropositive. The specimen sequenced was PBMCs. The CDR3, as DNA: TGTGCCAGCAGCAGGGGTTACGAGCAGTACTTC. Translation: CASSRGYEQYF.